The 13 T cell receptor beta chains in this list originate from one sample, sequenced in a study of cytomegalovirus exposure and HLA in healthy donors. A multiplex PCR was run with 60 Vbeta primers and 13 Jbeta primers. The protocol was immunoSEQ multiplex PCR, while the TCRdb copy is restricted to in-frame clones and leaves out a portion. This table holds a few hundred thousand clones, about 80% found once. The material sequenced was PBMCs. Every receptor here comes from a girl aged 2 to 10 in good health and CMV-seronegative.

The chain combines TRBV7-3 with TRBJ2-1; D is possibly TRBD1 (7 bases). From germline, CDR1 is SGHTA and CDR2 FQGTGA. The CDR3 is made up of 15 amino acids. The germline V and J ends were trimmed by 2 bases and 2 bases, with 10 bases remaining between them. The CDR3 sequence: CASSLQGGAYNEQFF. CDR3 DNA sequence: TGTGCCAGCAGCTTACAGGGGGGTGCCTACAATGAGCAGTTCTTC.

This sequence joins TRBV27 and TRBJ2-7; D is perhaps TRBD1 (5 bases). This CDR3 region has 15 residues. In germline, CDR1 is MNHEY, CDR2 SMNVEV (reference sequence). V was shortened by 2 bases and J by 0 bases, with 11 bases between the two germline ends. The CDR3 is CASSLKGWNSYEQYF. The CDR3 DNA reads as TGTGCCAGCAGTTTAAAGGGGTGGAACTCCTACGAGCAGTACTTC.

As concerns this clone: This specimen includes other DNA sequences encoding the same CDR3. The gene calls are TRBV4-1 and TRBJ2-7; 7 positions agree with TRBD1. Per germline, CDR1 MGHRA and CDR2 YSYEKL. V shed 2 bases, J shed 1 base, and the junction held 2 bases outside the gene matches. CDR3 length equals 14 residues. The CDR3 protein is CASSQRQGSYEQYF. The CDR3 nucleotides read TGCGCCAGCAGCCAAAGACAGGGTTCCTACGAGCAGTACTTC.

The CDR3 reads CASSQGNGLEKLFF. CDR3 sequence (DNA): TGTGCCAGCTCACAGGGGAATGGTTTGGAAAAACTGTTTTTT. The chain uses TRBV18 and TRBJ1-4; tentative D call: TRBD1 (5 bases). Trimming cost V 4 bases and J 8 bases, with 14 bases left between them. This CDR3 spans 14 amino acids. Germline V gene data show CDR1 as KGHSH and CDR2 as LQKENI.

V usage is TRBV6-5 and J usage is TRBJ1-2; D uncertain. V lost 2 bases, J lost 9 bases, and 19 bases lay in between. Germline loops: CDR1 MNHEY, CDR2 SVGAGI. The CDR3 contains 15 residues. This CDR3 reads CASSYDGHPAKSYTF. Written as DNA, the CDR3 is TGTGCCAGCAGTTACGATGGGCACCCGGCGAAGAGCTACACCTTC.

V and J are TRBV11-2 and TRBJ2-1, with TRBD2 matching 8 bases. The V segment lost 5 bases and the J segment 14 bases; nucleotides outside the gene matches: 14. The CDR3 totals 14 residues. Germline CDR1 is SGHAT and CDR2 is FQNNGV. CDR3 residues: CASSKRSGGHPEFF. DNA of the CDR3: TGTGCCAGCAGCAAGAGAAGCGGGGGCCACCCTGAGTTCTTC.

V and J are TRBV6-1 and TRBJ1-3, with unresolved D. Trimming left V 3 bases short and J 2 bases short, with 11 bases between. Germline CDR1 reads MNHNS; CDR2 reads SASEGT. The CDR3 loop spans 15 amino acids. In DNA form, the CDR3 reads TGTGCCAGCAGTGAGGGTGGGCGAGCTGGAAACACCATATATTTT. Residues: CASSEGGRAGNTIYF.

The V gene is TRBV28, the J gene TRBJ2-1, with 7 bases identical to TRBD2. The germline gives CDR1 MDHEN, CDR2 SYDVKM. The CDR3 contains 15 residues. Trimming cost V 3 bases and J 1 base; bases outside gene matches: 3. CDR3 sequence: CASSLGGGSYNEQFF. Written as DNA, the CDR3 is TGTGCCAGCAGTTTGGGGGGGGGATCCTACAATGAGCAGTTCTTC.

In its sample, this clone was seen a few times. The genes are TRBV27 and TRBJ1-1, with TRBD1 matching over 7 bases. The CDR3 is 14 amino acids. J gave up 1 base and V 4 bases, and 3 bases lay outside the gene matches. Germline V lookup: CDR1 MNHEY, CDR2 SMNVEV (reference sequence). The CDR3 sequence: CASSYSGGNTEAFF. The CDR3 bases are TGTGCCAGCAGTTACTCAGGGGGGAACACTGAAGCTTTCTTT.

This clone was observed a few times. The V gene is TRBV5-1, the J gene TRBJ2-1, with a possible D match to TRBD2 (6 bases). The CDR3 totals 17 residues. Trimming cost V 2 bases and J 8 bases, with 23 bases left between them. From germline, CDR1 is SGHRS and CDR2 YFSETQ. The CDR3 coding sequence is TGCGCCAGCAGCTTCACACCCGGGACTTTGTTTGGGGATGAGCAGTTCTTC. This sequence encodes CASSFTPGTLFGDEQFF.

The gene calls are TRBV27 and TRBJ2-1; D is ambiguous. V lost 3 bases and J lost 5, with 17 bases in between. The germline gives CDR1 MNHEY, CDR2 SMNVEV (reference sequence). This CDR3 region has 16 residues. Here the CDR3 reads CASSFLSASPNNEQFF. The CDR3 coding sequence is TGTGCCAGCAGTTTTCTGTCCGCTAGTCCGAACAATGAGCAGTTCTTC.

This clone was seen a single time. The chain employs TRBV7-7 and TRBJ2-2; 9 positions match TRBD1. The CDR3 is 14 amino acids. The V gene's germline CDR1 is SSHAT and CDR2 FNYEAQ (reference sequence). V lost 6 bases and J lost 6; bases outside the gene matches: 5. CDR3 nucleotide sequence: TGTGCCAGCAGACTGGACAGGGGCGCCGGGGAGCTGTTTTTT. It codes for CASRLDRGAGELFF.

This chain links TRBV4-2 with TRBJ2-1; TRBD2 matches at 13 bases. Germline V gene lookup returns CDR1 LGHNA and CDR2 YNFKEQ. The V and J ends lost 2 bases and 9 bases, in that order; junction bases with no gene match: 13. The CDR3 is made up of 18 amino acids. The CDR3 region has the DNA TGTGCCAGCAGCCAAAGAAGCCCCGGGACTAGCGGGGCTGGTGAGCAGTTCTTC. Amino acids: CASSQRSPGTSGAGEQFF.